The 32 T cell receptor beta chains below come from one sample, sequenced in a study of neurological immune-mediated disorders. From the 5' RACE reads, TCRdb called clonotypes with MiXCR, one entry per CDR3 protein. The sample has approximately 50,000 distinct CDR3 sequences, about 3% seen once. The material sequenced was PBMCs. The source of these receptors is a man aged 40-55 years with multiple sclerosis.

At least ten counts were recorded for this clonotype. The V gene is TRBV28, the J gene TRBJ2-5; 11 bases are a match to TRBD1. The germline CDR1 and CDR2 sequences are MDHEN and SYDVKM. The CDR3 extends over 17 amino acids. V trimming: 5 bases; J trimming: 2 bases; junction bases outside the gene matches: 10. The CDR3 protein is CASSLGTGGDIQETQYF. In DNA form, the CDR3 reads TGTGCCAGCAGTCTCGGGACAGGGGGGGATATACAAGAGACCCAGTACTTC.

In this sample, this clonotype turned up a few times. A read error may produce the germline difference seen at one junction end. V usage is TRBV7-3 and J usage is TRBJ1-6; TRBD1 agrees at 8 bases. The germline gives CDR1 SGHTA, CDR2 FQGTGA. The CDR3 length is 15 residues. This CDR3 reads CASSPQGAGDSPLNF. CDR3 DNA: TGTGCCAGCAGCCCCCAGGGGGCAGGAGATTCACCCCTCAACTTT.

This clonotype was found many times. V is TRBV7-2 and J is TRBJ1-2; 9 nucleotides line up with TRBD1. Germline lookup yields CDR1 SGHTA and CDR2 FQGNSA. V lost 5 bases, J lost 8 bases, and 9 bases stayed unmatched. The CDR3 consists of 14 residues. In DNA, the CDR3 is TGTGCCAGCAGCCTTGGACAGGGGTTAATCGGCTACACCTTC. Translation: CASSLGQGLIGYTF.

In its sample, this clonotype was seen many times. The chain links TRBV29-1 to TRBJ2-3; a weak D match, TRBD1 (5 bases). The CDR3 totals 13 residues. CDR1 SQVTM and CDR2 ANQGSEA come from the germline V gene. The ends were cut back, 8 bases at V and 4 bases at J, with 16 bases in the middle. The CDR3 nucleotides read TGCAGCTCCGTTGGCAGGGCCGCAGATACGCAGTATTTT. It yields the protein CSSVGRAADTQYF.

The chain is built from TRBV5-1 and TRBJ2-7; maybe TRBD1 (6 bases). CDR1 and CDR2 from the germline V gene are SGHRS and YFSETQ. CDR3 length equals 13 residues. The V and J ends lost 5 bases and 7 bases respectively, with 16 bases between them. The CDR3 reads CASRNREYGEQYF. CDR3 DNA sequence: TGCGCCAGCAGGAACAGGGAGTATGGGGAGCAGTACTTC.

Only one count was recorded for this clonotype. One end of the junction does not line up with germline, which may come from a read error. This chain links TRBV5-6 with TRBJ2-6; D possibly corresponds to TRBD1 (5 bases). This CDR3 has 19 amino acids. Germline CDR1 SGHDT, CDR2 YYEEEE. The CDR3 DNA follows: TGTGCCAGCAGCTTGGTTTCTAGGGGCTCACTCTCTGGGGCCAAAGTCCTGACTTTC. Amino acids: CASSLVSRGSLSGAKVLTF.

Many counts were recorded for this clonotype. This rearrangement joins TRBV20-1 to TRBJ2-2, with D possibly matching TRBD2 (5 bases). Germline V gene data show CDR1 as DFQATT and CDR2 as SNEGSKA (reference sequence). V was cut by 3 bases and J by 3 bases, with 8 bases left in between. This CDR3 contains 13 residues. For the CDR3, the DNA is TGCAGTGCTAGGAGGGTGGACACCGGGGAGCTGTTTTTT. This gives the protein CSARRVDTGELFF.

This clonotype was detected many times. CDR3 amino acids: CASSQAEPYGYTF. The CDR3 nucleotides are TGCGCCAGCAGCCAAGCTGAGCCTTATGGCTACACCTTC. The rearrangement joins TRBV4-1 to TRBJ1-2; no clear D. The germline V gene has CDR1 MGHRA and CDR2 YSYEKL. V shed 1 base and J shed 5 bases, with 8 bases lying between them. This CDR3 contains 13 residues.

This clonotype was observed a handful of times. The V call is TRBV7-6, the J call TRBJ2-6, with no clear D. Germline V gene sequence: CDR1 SGHVS, CDR2 FNYEAQ. Trimming took 4 bases from V and 4 from J, leaving 14 bases between them. CDR3 length: 16 residues. The CDR3 DNA reads TGTGCCAGCAGCTCCGGGCTCTACCCCGGGGCCAACGTCCTGACTTTC. Translated, it gives CASSSGLYPGANVLTF. The full variable domain, rest sourced from reference TRBV7-6 and TRBJ2-6, is GAGVSQSPRYKVTKRGQDVALRCDPISGHVSLYWYRQALGQGPEFLTYFNYEAQQDKSGLPNDRFSAERPEGSISTLTIQRTEQRDSAMYRCASSSGLYPGANVLTFGAGSRLTVL.

The chain joins TRBV12-3 or TRBV12-4 to TRBJ2-1; D is possibly TRBD1 (6 bases). This CDR3 region has 13 residues. V was clipped by 4 bases and J by 4 bases, with 8 bases between them. CDR3 region: CASSSDSYNEQFF. CDR3 DNA: TGTGCCAGCAGTTCGGACAGTTACAATGAGCAGTTCTTC.

To note about this clonotype: Mismatch with germline at one junction end may stem from a read error. The rearrangement links TRBV7-8 to TRBJ2-7, with D perhaps matching TRBD2 (5 bases). CDR3 length: 15 residues. CDR1 is SGHVS, CDR2 FQNEAQ, per germline. CDR3: CVSSQTRGSSYEQYF. The CDR3 nucleotides are TGTGTCAGCAGCCAGACCCGGGGATCATCATACGAGCAGTACTTC.

This clonotype was found many times. The chain links TRBV14 to TRBJ1-2; D gene ambiguous. The germline V and J ends were trimmed by 5 bases and 4 bases, with 11 bases remaining between them. This CDR3 is built from 13 residues. Germline V gene data show CDR1 as SGHDN and CDR2 as FVKESK. The CDR3 spells CASSTSAGYGYTF. The CDR3 region has the DNA TGTGCCAGCAGCACCTCCGCCGGCTATGGCTACACCTTC.

This clonotype was counted many times. The chain combines TRBV5-1 with TRBJ2-7, with 7 bases fitting TRBD1. This CDR3 has 13 amino acids. J gave up 3 bases and V 6 bases, and 6 bases lay outside the gene matches. Germline-derived CDR1 and CDR2 are SGHRS and YFSETQ. CDR3 in DNA: TGCGCCAGCAAAACAGGGGACCGCTACGAGCAGTACTTC. It translates to CASKTGDRYEQYF.

This clonotype was counted ten times or more. A junction boundary mismatches the germline segment, possibly from a read error. The CDR3 DNA is TGTGCCAGCACCGACAGGACAGATAATTCACCCCTCAACTTT. It yields the protein CASTDRTDNSPLNF. This chain connects TRBV12-3 or TRBV12-4 to TRBJ1-6; D might be TRBD1 (6 bases). The CDR3 has 14 amino acids.

Comments on this clonotype: A much larger clone sits a single nucleotide away, making a read error possible. The chain couples TRBV5-1 to TRBJ1-1, with D tentatively TRBD1 (6 bases). Germline V lookup: CDR1 SGHRS, CDR2 YFSETQ. V lost 4 bases and J 5 bases, leaving 12 bases between the germline ends. This CDR3 contains 13 residues. The CDR3 DNA is TGCGCCAGCAGCCAGAAAGGGGGGACTGAAGCTTTCTTT. Protein product: CASSQKGGTEAFF. Supplemented by reference TRBV5-1 and TRBJ1-1, the full variable domain reads KAGVTQTPRYLIKTRGQQVTLSCSPISGHRSVSWYQQTPGQGLQFLFEYFSETQRNKGNFPGRFSGRQFSNSRSEMNVSTLELGDSALYLCASSQKGGTEAFFGQGTRLTVV.

Worth noting for this clonotype: A much bigger clone sits one base away, suggesting this may be a read error. The CDR3 sequence is CATSDGAPGKDQPQHF. The CDR3 DNA follows: TGTGCCACCAGTGATGGGGCCCCGGGAAAAGATCAGCCCCAGCATTTT. V and J are TRBV24-1 and TRBJ1-5; D might be TRBD1 (5 bases). The CDR3 sequence is 16 residues long. Germline CDR1 KGHDR, CDR2 SFDVKD. The V end lost 3 bases, the J end lost 5 bases, and 16 bases lay between the germline ends.

This clonotype is medium-sized within its sample. The V call is TRBV14, the J call TRBJ2-7; D gene uncertain. The CDR3 runs 15 residues. Germline V CDR1 and CDR2: SGHDN, FVKESK. V shed 0 bases and J shed 4 bases, with 13 bases lying between them. Here the CDR3 DNA reads TGTGCCAGCAGCCAAGATTCAGGAGAGGCTTACGAGCAGTACTTC. Translated: CASSQDSGEAYEQYF.

In its sample, this clonotype was seen many times. The rearrangement uses TRBV5-1 and TRBJ1-1; D gene uncertain. V was shortened by 0 bases and J by 0 bases, with 6 bases between the two germline ends. The CDR3 spans 14 residues. The germline V gene has CDR1 SGHRS and CDR2 YFSETQ. CDR3: CASSLGQMNTEAFF. Written as DNA, the CDR3 is TGCGCCAGCAGCTTGGGGCAGATGAACACTGAAGCTTTCTTT.

At least ten counts were recorded for this clonotype. The rearrangement uses TRBV7-9 and TRBJ2-7, with D possibly being TRBD2 (6 bases). The CDR3 totals 12 residues. Per germline, CDR1 SEHNR and CDR2 FQNEAQ (reference sequence). The V and J ends lost 7 bases and 5 bases respectively, with 12 bases between them. The CDR3 reads CASNGGGNEQYF. The DNA for the CDR3 is TGTGCCAGCAACGGGGGTGGCAACGAGCAGTACTTC.

In this sample, this clonotype turned up many times. The chain carries TRBV6-1 and TRBJ2-5, with D possibly being TRBD1 (6 bases). In germline, CDR1 is MNHNS, CDR2 SASEGT. There are 16 residues in the CDR3. The V end was cut by 6 bases, the J end by 2 bases, with 19 bases between. The CDR3 reads CASRNRDTIFQETQYF. CDR3 nucleotides: TGTGCCAGCAGGAACCGGGACACAATTTTTCAAGAGACCCAGTACTTC.

This clonotype was picked up many times. A much more abundant neighbour one base away suggests this may be a read error. The CDR3 region is CASSFGRENRETQYF. The CDR3 coding sequence is TGTGCCAGCAGTTTCGGGCGGGAGAATCGAGAGACCCAGTACTTC. The rearrangement uses TRBV12-3 or TRBV12-4 and TRBJ2-5; 7 positions match TRBD2. V was clipped by 3 bases and J by 4 bases; unmatched bases: 8. The CDR3 runs to 15 residues.

This clonotype has a count of ten or more. The genes are TRBV5-1 and TRBJ2-3; 12 bases are shared with TRBD2. Trimming at V came to 5 bases and at J to 4 bases, leaving 5 bases not matched to a gene. CDR1 and CDR2 (germline): SGHRS, YFSETQ. This CDR3 comprises 15 residues. The CDR3 here is CASRLAGGRADTQYF. The DNA of the CDR3 is TGCGCCAGCAGACTAGCGGGGGGACGGGCAGATACGCAGTATTTT.

This clonotype was observed many times. This chain uses TRBV12-3 or TRBV12-4 with TRBJ2-5; a possible D gene is TRBD2 (7 bases). The CDR3 contains 13 residues. V was pared by 3 bases and J by 5 bases, with 10 bases between. CDR3 coding DNA: TGTGCCAGCAGTTTTGGGGGGGCGGAGACCCAGTACTTC. Translating it yields CASSFGGAETQYF.

This clonotype was detected many times. The chain couples TRBV14 to TRBJ2-5; perhaps TRBD1 as D (6 bases). Trimming took off 6 bases at V and 5 bases at J, with 13 bases between the two ends. The CDR3 loop spans 13 amino acids. Germline CDR1 and CDR2: SGHDN and FVKESK. Written as DNA, the CDR3 is TGTGCCAGCAGGCGACAGGTTGGCGAGACCCAGTACTTC. Amino acid sequence: CASRRQVGETQYF.

This clonotype was observed at least ten times. The gene calls are TRBV10-3 and TRBJ2-7; D remains ambiguous. The CDR3 totals 13 residues. V was shortened by 4 bases and J by 5 bases, with 12 bases between the two germline ends. From germline, CDR1 is ENHRY and CDR2 SYGVKD. The DNA of the CDR3 is TGTGCCATCAGTGGGCCCAAGGGCGACGAGCAGTACTTC. Amino acid sequence: CAISGPKGDEQYF.

This clonotype was detected ten times or more. At one boundary the junction diverges from the germline segment, which might be a read error. V is TRBV7-8 and J is TRBJ2-5, with 7 bases identical to TRBD2. The CDR3 sequence is 12 residues long. Germline V lookup: CDR1 SGHVS, CDR2 FQNEAQ. The CDR3 here is CASSLGGEGQNF. The CDR3, as DNA: TGTGCCAGCAGCTTAGGGGGGGAGGGGCAAAACTTC.

This clonotype was observed many times. V is TRBV12-3 or TRBV12-4 and J is TRBJ1-5; 9 bases map to TRBD1. This CDR3 comprises 14 residues. Germline trimming cut 7 bases from V and 4 bases from J; bases unmatched to any gene: 5. The CDR3, as DNA: TGTGCCAGCACGACAGGGGGTGGAAATCAGCCCCAGCATTTT. This sequence encodes CASTTGGGNQPQHF.

At least ten counts were recorded for this clonotype. V gene TRBV10-3 combines with J gene TRBJ2-5; 7 positions match TRBD2. Looked up from germline, CDR1 is ENHRY and CDR2 is SYGVKD. Trimming at V came to 4 bases and at J to 5 bases, leaving 22 bases not matched to a gene. The CDR3 has 19 residues. The CDR3 bases are TGTGCCATCAGTGCCGTCCTGGGTAGTACGGGGGTCGGGGGGGAGACCCAGTACTTC. This encodes CAISAVLGSTGVGGETQYF.

This clonotype was counted ten times or more. V and J are TRBV20-1 and TRBJ2-2, with 9 bases fitting TRBD1. This CDR3 has 15 amino acids. Trimming at V came to 4 bases and at J to 5 bases, leaving 8 bases not matched to a gene. CDR1 is DFQATT, CDR2 SNEGSKA, per germline (reference sequence). CDR3 sequence (DNA): TGCAGTGCTATCCCGGGACAGGGAGGGACCGGGGAGCTGTTTTTT. This gives the protein CSAIPGQGGTGELFF.

In this sample, this clonotype turned up many times. The J gene is TRBJ2-7, the V gene TRBV28; tentatively, D is TRBD1 (6 bases). Germline V gene sequence: CDR1 MDHEN, CDR2 SYDVKM. V was shortened by 6 bases and J by 1 base, with 13 bases between the two germline ends. This CDR3 is 14 amino acids long. CDR3: CASRTGTSSYEQYF. DNA of the CDR3: TGTGCCAGCAGAACCGGGACATCTTCCTACGAGCAGTACTTC.

This clonotype was counted at least ten times. This rearrangement joins TRBV5-1 to TRBJ2-2; 10 bases match TRBD2. CDR1 SGHRS and CDR2 YFSETQ come from the germline V gene. V lost 1 base and J lost 6; bases outside the gene matches: 9. The CDR3 loop spans 17 amino acids. In DNA, the CDR3 is TGCGCCAGCAGCTTGTCCCCTAGCGGGGGTATCGCCGGGGAGCTGTTTTTT. As protein: CASSLSPSGGIAGELFF.

At least ten counts were recorded for this clonotype. The gene calls are TRBV20-1 and TRBJ2-7; D is unclear. CDR1 is DFQATT, CDR2 SNEGSKA, per germline (reference sequence). V gave up 0 bases and J gave up 3 bases, with 9 bases separating them. The CDR3 has 13 residues. DNA for the CDR3: TGCAGTGCTAGAGAATCGGCCGTCTACGAGCAGTACTTC. This codes for CSARESAVYEQYF.